Listed here are 10 T cell receptor beta chains from one sample, sequenced in a study of cytomegalovirus exposure and HLA in healthy donors. The repertoire was sequenced with immunoSEQ multiplex PCR; TCRdb's copy has only in-frame clones and lacks some. The sample gives 35,000 to 50,000 clones, 90% to 95% of which show up once; roughly 5.8% is in the top ten. Sequenced material: PBMCs. The source of these receptors is a man aged 18 to 30 in good health and CMV-seronegative.

The chain couples TRBV28 to TRBJ1-2; tentatively, D is TRBD1 (6 bases). The CDR3 is 15 amino acids. CDR1 is MDHEN, CDR2 SYDVKM, per germline. Trimming stripped 3 bases from V and 7 bases from J, with 18 bases between. Here the CDR3 reads CASSLGNRDLGGYTF. CDR3 nucleotides: TGTGCCAGCAGTTTGGGGAACAGGGATCTGGGTGGCTACACCTTC.

This chain connects TRBV7-2 to TRBJ2-7; 7 bases are shared with TRBD1. The CDR3 is 15 residues long. V lost 0 bases to trimming and J lost 2 bases; unmatched junction nucleotides: 4. The V gene's germline CDR1 is SGHTA and CDR2 FQGNSA. This CDR3 is CASSLAGQDPYEQYF. CDR3 bases: TGTGCCAGCAGCTTAGCAGGACAGGATCCCTACGAGCAGTACTTC. Based on the CDR3 plus reference TRBV7-2 and TRBJ2-7, the full variable domain is GAGVSQSPSNKVTEKGKDVELRCDPISGHTALYWYRQSLGQGLEFLIYFQGNSAPDKSGLPSDRFSAERTGGSVSTLTIQRTQQEDSAVYLCASSLAGQDPYEQYFGPGTRLTVT.

This rearrangement joins TRBV7-2 to TRBJ2-2, with 13 positions matching TRBD2. Trimming removed 3 bases from V and 8 bases from J; junction bases left unmatched: 12. The CDR3 contains 18 residues. Germline CDR1 and CDR2: SGHTA and FQGNSA. The DNA of the CDR3 is TGTGCCAGCAGCTTTGATGGGACTAGCGGGATCCCCAGGGGGGAGCTGTTTTTT. This codes for CASSFDGTSGIPRGELFF.

The V and J genes are TRBV6-5 and TRBJ2-1; D gene uncertain. This CDR3 spans 15 amino acids. V shed 3 bases and J shed 0 bases, with 9 bases lying between them. Germline lookup yields CDR1 MNHEY and CDR2 SVGAGI. CDR3 sequence reads: CASSYVLSSYNEQFF. DNA of the CDR3: TGTGCCAGCAGTTATGTTCTCAGCTCCTACAATGAGCAGTTCTTC.

The chain has TRBV9 and TRBJ2-3; D is possibly TRBD2 (6 bases). This CDR3 has 15 residues. Germline V gene data show CDR1 as SGDLS and CDR2 as YYNGEE. Trimming took off 0 bases at V and 2 bases at J, with 10 bases between the two ends. The CDR3 bases are TGTGCCAGCAGCGTAGTAGGAGGGTACACAGATACGCAGTATTTT. Protein: CASSVVGGYTDTQYF.

This clone appeared a single time. The chain joins TRBV9 to TRBJ2-1; 14 bases fit TRBD2. This CDR3 is 18 amino acids long. J gave up 9 bases and V 0 bases, and 11 bases lay outside the gene matches. Looked up from germline, CDR1 is SGDLS and CDR2 is YYNGEE. The CDR3 coding sequence is TGTGCCAGCAGCGTAGGAATATCGGGACTAGCGGGAGTAAGTGAGCAGTTCTTC. Translating it yields CASSVGISGLAGVSEQFF.

The genes are TRBV7-6 and TRBJ2-1; 9 bases agree with TRBD1. V lost 4 bases and J lost 9; bases outside the gene matches: 7. Germline CDR1 and CDR2: SGHVS and FNYEAQ. This CDR3 region has 14 residues. The CDR3 DNA is TGTGCCAGCAGCTCGACAGGGGGAAGGTCTGAGCAGTTCTTC. Its translation: CASSSTGGRSEQFF.

This clone has just one count. The chain combines TRBV5-1 with TRBJ2-1; 8 nucleotides match TRBD2. The germline V gene encodes CDR1 SGHRS and CDR2 YFSETQ. Trimming took 0 bases from V and 7 from J; bases not matched to a gene: 9. The CDR3 contains 16 residues. The DNA for the CDR3 is TGCGCCAGCAGCTTGGTGGCGGGGGGCTTGTTGAATGAGCAGTTCTTC. Protein product: CASSLVAGGLLNEQFF.

The table lists this clone with a count of one. V is TRBV6-1 and J is TRBJ1-1, with 9 bases aligning to TRBD1. Germline V CDR1 and CDR2: MNHNS, SASEGT. With V trimmed by 5 bases and J by 0 bases, 7 bases remained unmatched. This CDR3 is 16 amino acids long. In DNA form, the CDR3 reads TGTGCCAGCAGTAAAGGACAGGGGACTTTGAACACTGAAGCTTTCTTT. Protein sequence: CASSKGQGTLNTEAFF.

The chain recombines TRBV6-4 with TRBJ2-2; tentatively, D is TRBD1 (5 bases). Germline lookup yields CDR1 MRHNA and CDR2 SNTAGT. The CDR3 sequence is 14 residues long. V shed 2 bases and J shed 1 base, with 5 bases lying between them. CDR3 bases: TGTGCCAGCAGTGACGGACAGAACACCGGGGAGCTGTTTTTT. Its protein is CASSDGQNTGELFF.